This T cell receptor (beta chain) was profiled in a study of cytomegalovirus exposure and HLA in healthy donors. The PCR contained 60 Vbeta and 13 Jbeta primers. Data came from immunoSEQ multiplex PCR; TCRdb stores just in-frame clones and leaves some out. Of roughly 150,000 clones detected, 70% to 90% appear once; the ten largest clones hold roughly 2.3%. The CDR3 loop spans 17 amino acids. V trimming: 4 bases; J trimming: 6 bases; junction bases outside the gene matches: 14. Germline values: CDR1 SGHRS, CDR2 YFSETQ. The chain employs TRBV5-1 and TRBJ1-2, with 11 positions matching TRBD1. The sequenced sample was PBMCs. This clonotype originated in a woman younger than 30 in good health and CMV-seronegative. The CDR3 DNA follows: TGCGCCAGCAGCCGCTACCCCCGGGACAGGGGGAATCATGGCTACACCTTC. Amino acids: CASSRYPRDRGNHGYTF.